This passage covers 14 T cell receptor beta chains from one sample sequenced in a study of blood T cell repertoires in COVID-19. The table came from immunoSEQ multiplex PCR; TCRdb's copy has only in-frame clones and leaves some out. The data show over 45,000 clones, 70% to 90% seen once. The material sequenced was peripheral blood. All receptors come from a human donor in a cohort sampled during active COVID-19.

This chain connects TRBV19 to TRBJ2-1; 8 nucleotides match TRBD2. The CDR3 is 16 amino acids. Germline values: CDR1 LNHDA, CDR2 SQIVND (reference sequence). V shed 5 bases and J 4 bases; nucleotides not matched to a gene: 10. CDR3: CASSPTRLARYNEQFF. In DNA, the CDR3 is TGTGCCAGTAGTCCAACCAGACTAGCGAGGTACAATGAGCAGTTCTTC.

This clone was detected only a few times. The CDR3 spells CASSRGWGLENEQFF. For the CDR3, the DNA is TGTGCCAGCAGCCGTGGGTGGGGACTAGAGAATGAGCAGTTCTTC. The chain employs TRBV9 and TRBJ2-1; 8 positions agree with TRBD2. The CDR3 spans 15 residues. Germline CDR1 is SGDLS and CDR2 is YYNGEE. Germline trimming cut 4 bases from V and 7 bases from J; bases unmatched to any gene: 10.

This clone occurred once. The chain is built from TRBV7-3 and TRBJ1-1; D is possibly TRBD1 (5 bases). Germline V lookup: CDR1 SGHTA, CDR2 FQGTGA. V gave up 5 bases and J gave up 4 bases, with 11 bases separating them. The CDR3 has 13 residues. This CDR3 reads CASSRDSVTEAFF. As DNA, the CDR3 is TGTGCCAGCAGCCGGGACTCAGTCACTGAAGCTTTCTTT.

This chain uses TRBV19 with TRBJ2-5; 7 bases agree with TRBD1. This CDR3 has 14 amino acids. The ends lost 4 bases at V and 5 bases at J; junction bases unmatched: 7. Germline CDR1 and CDR2: LNHDA and SQIVND (reference sequence). The CDR3: CASSNNRGRETQYF. DNA for the CDR3: TGTGCCAGTAGTAACAACAGGGGAAGGGAGACCCAGTACTTC.

The chain combines TRBV7-2 with TRBJ2-7, with TRBD1 matching over 8 bases. The CDR3 length is 15 residues. The germline CDR1 and CDR2 sequences are SGHTA and FQGNSA. Unmatched junction bases numbered 9, after V lost 1 base and J lost 7 bases. DNA of the CDR3: TGTGCCAGCAGCTTAGGTTTGCAGGGGGCCGTTGAGCAGTACTTC. Its protein product is CASSLGLQGAVEQYF.

The chain joins TRBV3-1 (or the pseudogene TRBV3-2) to TRBJ2-7; possibly TRBD2 for D (5 bases). Germline values: CDR1 LGHDT, CDR2 YNNKEL (reference sequence). The CDR3 runs to 15 residues. With 1 base removed from V and 2 bases from J, the gap between germline ends came to 12 bases. The CDR3 coding sequence is TGTGCCAGCAGCCAAGGGAGGATGAGTACCTACGAGCAGTACTTC. This codes for CASSQGRMSTYEQYF.

The gene calls are TRBV4-3 and TRBJ2-2; 8 bases line up with TRBD1. Looked up from germline, CDR1 is LGHNA and CDR2 is YSLEER. With V trimmed by 0 bases and J by 3 bases, 9 bases remained unmatched. The CDR3 consists of 18 residues. As DNA, the CDR3 is TGCGCCAGCAGCCAAGATCGTATCCAGGGGGCCTACACCGGGGAGCTGTTTTTT. Its protein product is CASSQDRIQGAYTGELFF.

The table lists this clone with a few counts. The genes are TRBV4-2 and TRBJ1-1, with 7 bases matching TRBD1. Germline CDR1 LGHNA, CDR2 YNFKEQ. V shed 3 bases, J shed 5 bases, and the junction held 9 bases outside the gene matches. This CDR3 is built from 15 residues. The CDR3 protein is CASSHPPGTVTEAFF. In DNA form, the CDR3 reads TGTGCCAGCAGCCATCCACCCGGGACAGTAACTGAAGCTTTCTTT.

The chain employs TRBV5-8 and TRBJ1-5; 9 bases are shared with TRBD1. CDR1 is SGHTS, CDR2 YDEGEE, per germline. The CDR3 loop spans 16 amino acids. The V gene end was trimmed by 3 bases and the J gene end by 6 bases; junction bases not matched to a gene: 10. The CDR3 is CASSSSFGTGTQPQHF. DNA for the CDR3: TGTGCCAGCAGCTCATCATTCGGGACAGGGACTCAGCCCCAGCATTTT.

The chain carries TRBV4-3 and TRBJ1-1; 12 positions match TRBD1. J lost 4 bases, V lost 3 bases, and 3 bases had no gene match. CDR1 and CDR2 from the germline V gene are LGHNA and YSLEER. The CDR3 is made up of 15 amino acids. CDR3 residues: CASSQGQGASTEAFF. In nucleotides, the CDR3 is TGCGCCAGCAGCCAGGGACAGGGGGCGTCCACTGAAGCTTTCTTT.

The gene calls are TRBV12-3 or TRBV12-4 and TRBJ1-1; TRBD1 aligns across 7 bases. J was trimmed by 10 bases and V by 4 bases; bases with no gene match: 9. This CDR3 region has 13 residues. CDR3 amino acids: CASSSGGFGRAFF. DNA of the CDR3: TGTGCCAGCAGTTCAGGGGGGTTTGGGAGAGCTTTCTTT.

This clone showed up just once. V is TRBV6-1 and J is TRBJ1-2; the D is unclear. Trimming stripped 1 base from V and 4 bases from J, with 13 bases between. The germline gives CDR1 MNHNS, CDR2 SASEGT. The CDR3 is 15 residues long. The CDR3 DNA follows: TGTGCCAGCAGTGAAGTGGGCCGGCGGGGCTATGGCTACACCTTC. This gives the protein CASSEVGRRGYGYTF.

The gene calls are TRBV4-2 and TRBJ1-1; D unclear. The ends were cut back, 1 base at V and 3 bases at J, with 12 bases in the middle. This CDR3 comprises 15 residues. Germline lookup yields CDR1 LGHNA and CDR2 YNFKEQ. The CDR3 DNA follows: TGTGCCAGCAGCCAAGGCGCAGGACTCGACACTGAAGCTTTCTTT. Translating gives CASSQGAGLDTEAFF.

The chain has TRBV5-1 and TRBJ1-5; TRBD1 agrees at 7 bases. The V segment lost 0 bases and the J segment 6 bases; nucleotides outside the gene matches: 6. Germline V gene data show CDR1 as SGHRS and CDR2 as YFSETQ. The CDR3 runs 15 residues. CDR3 coding DNA: TGCGCCAGCAGCTTGGGGACAGGTGGAGCTCAGCCCCAGCATTTT. Amino acid sequence: CASSLGTGGAQPQHF.